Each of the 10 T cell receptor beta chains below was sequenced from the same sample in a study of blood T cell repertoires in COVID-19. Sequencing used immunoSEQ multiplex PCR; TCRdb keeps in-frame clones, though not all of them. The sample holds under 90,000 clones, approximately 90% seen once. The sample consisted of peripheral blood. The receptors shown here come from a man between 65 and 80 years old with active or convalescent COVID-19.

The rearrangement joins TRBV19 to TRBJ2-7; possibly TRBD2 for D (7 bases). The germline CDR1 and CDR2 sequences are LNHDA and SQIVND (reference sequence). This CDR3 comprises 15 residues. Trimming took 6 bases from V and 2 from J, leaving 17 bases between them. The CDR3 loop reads CASSAIIGGPYEQYF. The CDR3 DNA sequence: TGTGCCAGTAGCGCAATCATCGGGGGGCCCTACGAGCAGTACTTC.

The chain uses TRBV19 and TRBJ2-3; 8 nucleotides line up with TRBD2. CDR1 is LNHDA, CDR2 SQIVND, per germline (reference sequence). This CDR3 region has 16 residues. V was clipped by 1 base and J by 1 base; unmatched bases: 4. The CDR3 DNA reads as TGTGCCAGTAGTATAGCGGGAGGGGGTGGCACAGATACGCAGTATTTT. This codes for CASSIAGGGGTDTQYF.

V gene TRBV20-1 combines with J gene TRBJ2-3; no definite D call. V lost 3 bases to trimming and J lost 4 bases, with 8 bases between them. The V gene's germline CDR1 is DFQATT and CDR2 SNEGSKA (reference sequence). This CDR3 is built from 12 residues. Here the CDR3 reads CSASNYADTQYF. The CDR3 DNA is TGCAGTGCTAGTAACTATGCAGATACGCAGTATTTT.

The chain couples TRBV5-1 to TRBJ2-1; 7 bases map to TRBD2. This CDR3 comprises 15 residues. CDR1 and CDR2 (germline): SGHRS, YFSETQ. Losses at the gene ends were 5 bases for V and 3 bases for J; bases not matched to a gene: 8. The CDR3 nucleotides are TGCGCCAGCAGTTCAAGCGGGGCCGGCTACAATGAGCAGTTCTTC. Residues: CASSSSGAGYNEQFF.

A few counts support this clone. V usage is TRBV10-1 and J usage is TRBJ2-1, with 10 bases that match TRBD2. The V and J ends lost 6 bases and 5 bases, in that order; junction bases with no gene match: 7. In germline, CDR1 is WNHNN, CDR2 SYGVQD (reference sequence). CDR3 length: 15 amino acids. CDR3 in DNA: TGCGCCAGCAGACAGAGCGGGGGGGCGGACAATGAGCAGTTCTTC. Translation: CASRQSGGADNEQFF.

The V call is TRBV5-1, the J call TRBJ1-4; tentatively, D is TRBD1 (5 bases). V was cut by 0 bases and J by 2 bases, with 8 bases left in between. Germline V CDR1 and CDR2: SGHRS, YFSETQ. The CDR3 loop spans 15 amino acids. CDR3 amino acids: CASSLAPGTNEKLFF. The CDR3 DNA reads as TGCGCCAGCAGCTTGGCCCCAGGGACTAATGAAAAACTGTTTTTT.

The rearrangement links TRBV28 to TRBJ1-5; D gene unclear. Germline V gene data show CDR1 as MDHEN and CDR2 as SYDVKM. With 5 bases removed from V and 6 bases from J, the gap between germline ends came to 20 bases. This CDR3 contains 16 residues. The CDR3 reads CASSPSGLPNGQPQHF. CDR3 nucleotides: TGTGCCAGCAGTCCATCCGGACTACCTAATGGTCAGCCCCAGCATTTT. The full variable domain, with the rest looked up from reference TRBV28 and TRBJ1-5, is DVKVTQSSRYLVKRTGEKVFLECVQDMDHENMFWYRQDPGLGLRLIYFSYDVKMKEKGDIPEGYSVSREKKERFSLILESASTNQTSMYLCASSPSGLPNGQPQHFGDGTRLSIL.

The CDR3 DNA is TGCGCCAGCAGCCAAGAGTCGGGAAGAGAGACCCAGTACTTC. It yields the protein CASSQESGRETQYF. The gene calls are TRBV4-1 and TRBJ2-5; D might be TRBD2 (5 bases). Germline CDR1 MGHRA, CDR2 YSYEKL. The CDR3 length is 14 residues. Trimming pared 0 bases from V and 4 bases from J, leaving 9 bases between.

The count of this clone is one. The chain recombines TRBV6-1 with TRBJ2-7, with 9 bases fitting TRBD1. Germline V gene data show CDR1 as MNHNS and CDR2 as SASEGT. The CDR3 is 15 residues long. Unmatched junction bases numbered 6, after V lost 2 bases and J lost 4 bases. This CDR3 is CASSENTGGFYEQYF. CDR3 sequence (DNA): TGTGCCAGCAGTGAAAACACAGGGGGCTTTTACGAGCAGTACTTC.

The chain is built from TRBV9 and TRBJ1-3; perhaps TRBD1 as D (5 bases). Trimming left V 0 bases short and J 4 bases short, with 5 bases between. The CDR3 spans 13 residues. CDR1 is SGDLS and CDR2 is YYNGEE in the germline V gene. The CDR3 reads CASSVAGGNTIYF. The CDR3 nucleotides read TGTGCCAGCAGCGTAGCAGGGGGAAACACCATATATTTT.